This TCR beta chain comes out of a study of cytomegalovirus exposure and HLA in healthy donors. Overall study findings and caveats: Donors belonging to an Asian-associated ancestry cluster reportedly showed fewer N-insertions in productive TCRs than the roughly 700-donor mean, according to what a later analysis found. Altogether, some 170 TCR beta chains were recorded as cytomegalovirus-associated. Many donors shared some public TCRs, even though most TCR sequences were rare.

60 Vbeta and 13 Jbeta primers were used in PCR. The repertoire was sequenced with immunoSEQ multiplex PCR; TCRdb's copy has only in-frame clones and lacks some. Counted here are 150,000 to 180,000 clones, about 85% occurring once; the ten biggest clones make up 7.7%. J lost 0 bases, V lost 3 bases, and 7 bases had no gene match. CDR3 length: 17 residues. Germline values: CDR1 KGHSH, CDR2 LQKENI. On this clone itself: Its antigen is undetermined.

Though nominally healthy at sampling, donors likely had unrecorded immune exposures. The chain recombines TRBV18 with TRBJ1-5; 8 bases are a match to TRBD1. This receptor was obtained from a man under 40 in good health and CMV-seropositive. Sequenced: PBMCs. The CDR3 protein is CASSPRQGQNSNQPQHF. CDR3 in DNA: TGTGCCAGCTCACCCAGACAGGGGCAAAATAGCAATCAGCCCCAGCATTTT.